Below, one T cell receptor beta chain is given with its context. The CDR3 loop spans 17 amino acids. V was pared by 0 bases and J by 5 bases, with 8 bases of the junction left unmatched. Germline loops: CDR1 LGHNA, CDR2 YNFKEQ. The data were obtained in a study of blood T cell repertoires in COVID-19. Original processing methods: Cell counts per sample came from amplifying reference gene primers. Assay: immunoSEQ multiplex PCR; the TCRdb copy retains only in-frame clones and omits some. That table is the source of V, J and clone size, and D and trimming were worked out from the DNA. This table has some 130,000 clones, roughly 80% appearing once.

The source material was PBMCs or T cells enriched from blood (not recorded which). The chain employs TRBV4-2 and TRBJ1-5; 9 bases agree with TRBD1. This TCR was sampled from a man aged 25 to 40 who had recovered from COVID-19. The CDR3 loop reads CASSQDPSTGGYQPQHF. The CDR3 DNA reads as TGTGCCAGCAGCCAAGATCCGTCGACAGGGGGGTATCAGCCCCAGCATTTT.